Below are 27 T cell receptor beta chains sequenced from a single sample in a study of Ad26.COV2.S vaccination and SARS-CoV-2 variants. As to treatment: 15 to 20 received Ad26.COV2.S at low or high dose, single or two shots; several received placebo; per-sample allocation not given. Sampling occurred on day 63 after the first vaccine or placebo injection. Produced via immunoSEQ multiplex PCR; TCRdb's table is partial and in-frame only. The profile shows hundreds of thousands of clones, over 75% of them singletons. The sample consisted of peripheral blood, taken in a trial of Ad26.COV2.S vaccine versus placebo. These receptors all come from a person between 18 and 65 years old who received the Ad26.COV2.S COVID-19 vaccine or a placebo.

The chain recombines TRBV7-8 with TRBJ1-5; unclear D gene. The CDR3 has 16 amino acids. Trimming removed 0 bases from V and 7 bases from J, with 16 bases in between. CDR1 and CDR2 from the germline V gene are SGHVS and FQNEAQ. The CDR3 sequence: CASSLAGSGMEQPQHF. For the CDR3, the DNA is TGTGCCAGCAGCTTAGCAGGATCGGGGATGGAGCAGCCCCAGCATTTT.

J is TRBJ2-4 and V is TRBV4-3; 7 bases align to TRBD1. CDR1 is LGHNA and CDR2 is YSLEER in the germline V gene. The V segment lost 0 bases and the J segment 0 bases; nucleotides outside the gene matches: 5. The CDR3 contains 17 residues. CDR3 coding DNA: TGCGCCAGCAGCCAAGATCTGAACAGGGGAGCCAAAAACATTCAGTACTTC. Its protein product is CASSQDLNRGAKNIQYF.

J is TRBJ2-1 and V is TRBV4-1, with D perhaps matching TRBD2 (6 bases). V was clipped by 3 bases and J by 9 bases, with 24 bases between them. Looked up from germline, CDR1 is MGHRA and CDR2 is YSYEKL. The CDR3 sequence is 17 residues long. The CDR3 DNA follows: TGCGCCAGCAGCCAGGAACCGGGACTCCTCGTACGTTTTGAGCAGTTCTTC. Protein sequence: CASSQEPGLLVRFEQFF.

V gene TRBV27 combines with J gene TRBJ2-3, with TRBD2 matching 11 bases. Germline V lookup: CDR1 MNHEY, CDR2 SMNVEV (reference sequence). The CDR3 length is 17 residues. V shed 7 bases and J 7 bases; nucleotides not matched to a gene: 16. CDR3 protein: CASNSLPGLADQNTQYF. CDR3 bases: TGTGCCAGCAACTCGCTACCGGGACTAGCGGACCAAAATACGCAGTATTTT.

The gene calls are TRBV6-5 and TRBJ1-5; 10 bases line up with TRBD1. J gave up 6 bases and V 5 bases, and 7 bases lay outside the gene matches. CDR3 length: 15 residues. Germline V CDR1 and CDR2: MNHEY, SVGAGI. The CDR3 coding sequence is TGTGCCAGCAGTCAGACAGGGGGCTCAGGTCAGCCCCAGCATTTT. Translation: CASSQTGGSGQPQHF.

CDR3 DNA sequence: TGTGCCAGTAACCCACGGAGCGGGAGCTACAATGAGCAGTTCTTC. Protein: CASNPRSGSYNEQFF. The chain combines TRBV19 with TRBJ2-1; 8 bases are a match to TRBD2. Germline CDR1 and CDR2: LNHDA and SQIVND (reference sequence). Trimming at V came to 7 bases and at J to 3 bases, leaving 8 bases not matched to a gene. This CDR3 has 15 residues.

V and J are TRBV5-4 and TRBJ2-1; weak D call: TRBD2 (6 bases). From germline, CDR1 is SGHNT and CDR2 YYREEE (reference sequence). The CDR3 consists of 16 residues. V gave up 5 bases and J gave up 5 bases, with 20 bases separating them. This CDR3 reads CASRPRSGDADNEQFF. CDR3 coding DNA: TGTGCCAGCAGACCCAGGTCGGGAGATGCGGACAATGAGCAGTTCTTC.

V gene TRBV6-1 combines with J gene TRBJ2-7; D remains unclear. Germline CDR1 MNHNS, CDR2 SASEGT. V gave up 1 base and J gave up 0 bases, with 10 bases separating them. The CDR3 contains 15 residues. As DNA, the CDR3 is TGTGCCAGCAGTGAAGGAAGCAGCTCCTCCTACGAGCAGTACTTC. This codes for CASSEGSSSSYEQYF.

The gene calls are TRBV5-6 and TRBJ2-1; tentatively, D is TRBD2 (6 bases). The CDR3 loop spans 16 amino acids. Germline V gene lookup returns CDR1 SGHDT and CDR2 YYEEEE. The ends were cut back, 4 bases at V and 8 bases at J, with 22 bases in the middle. The CDR3 coding sequence is TGTGCCAGCAGCCATCGGAGGGCGGGCTTCCCCGATGAGCAGTTCTTC. Its translation: CASSHRRAGFPDEQFF. The full variable domain, in which reference TRBV5-6 and TRBJ2-1 provide the parts outside the CDR3, is DAGVTQSPTHLIKTRGQQVTLRCSPKSGHDTVSWYQQALGQGPQFIFQYYEEEERQRGNFPDRFSGHQFPNYSSELNVNALLLGDSALYLCASSHRRAGFPDEQFFGPGTRLTVL.

V gene TRBV30 combines with J gene TRBJ2-2; the D gene is possibly TRBD2 (5 bases). V lost 2 bases to trimming and J lost 7 bases, with 11 bases between them. The CDR3 runs 13 residues. Looked up from germline, CDR1 is GTSNPN and CDR2 is SVGIG (reference sequence). The CDR3 spells CAWSRRLGGELFF. DNA for the CDR3: TGTGCCTGGAGTCGGAGGTTGGGCGGGGAGCTGTTTTTT.

The V and J genes are TRBV11-2 and TRBJ2-7; 11 bases match TRBD2. Per germline, CDR1 SGHAT and CDR2 FQNNGV. The CDR3 loop spans 15 amino acids. Trimming took 2 bases from V and 7 from J; bases not matched to a gene: 7. The DNA of the CDR3 is TGTGCCAGCAGCTTACCTGGGGGACTAGCGGAGGAGCAGTACTTC. The encoded protein is CASSLPGGLAEEQYF.

The chain employs TRBV2 and TRBJ1-1, with no clear D. The CDR3 has 13 amino acids. V was trimmed by 6 bases and J by 1 base, leaving 9 bases between them. Germline CDR1 reads SNHLY; CDR2 reads FYNNEI. CDR3 in amino acids: CASSFGENTEAFF. Written as DNA, the CDR3 is TGTGCCAGCAGCTTCGGAGAGAACACTGAAGCTTTCTTT.

The CDR3 DNA follows: TGCGCCAGCAGCTTGGGTGCAGGGGGGTCAGATACGCAGTATTTT. It translates to CASSLGAGGSDTQYF. V usage is TRBV5-1 and J usage is TRBJ2-3; maybe TRBD1 (7 bases). CDR3 length: 15 residues. Germline V gene data show CDR1 as SGHRS and CDR2 as YFSETQ. V dropped 0 bases and J dropped 4 bases, with 12 bases sitting between them.

The chain joins TRBV3-1 (or the pseudogene TRBV3-2) to TRBJ2-4; a possible D gene is TRBD1 (5 bases). V was cut by 2 bases and J by 8 bases, with 7 bases left in between. Germline CDR1 LGHDT, CDR2 YNNKEL (reference sequence). The CDR3 has 12 amino acids. The CDR3 coding sequence is TGTGCCAGCAGCCAAAAGGGGTACATTCAGTACTTC. As protein: CASSQKGYIQYF.

This chain uses TRBV6-2 or TRBV6-3 with TRBJ1-1; D is uncertain. The CDR3 extends over 13 amino acids. Looked up from germline, CDR1 is MNHEY and CDR2 is SVGEGT. V dropped 5 bases and J dropped 0 bases, with 7 bases sitting between them. CDR3 region: CASSTGMNTEAFF. The DNA of the CDR3 is TGTGCCAGCAGTACGGGGATGAACACTGAAGCTTTCTTT.

On this clone itself: One junction end does not reproduce the germline sequence, and a read error may be involved. The V call is TRBV12-3 or TRBV12-4, the J call TRBJ1-4; D uncertain. CDR3 size: 13 residues. The DNA for the CDR3 is TGTGCCAGCAGTTTACCCCCGGGTAACGCCCCCATTTTT. Amino acid sequence: CASSLPPGNAPIF.

The chain has TRBV19 and TRBJ1-5; no definite D call. This CDR3 contains 14 residues. The V end lost 4 bases, the J end lost 2 bases, and 9 bases lay between the germline ends. Germline-derived CDR1 and CDR2 are LNHDA and SQIVND (reference sequence). The CDR3 protein is CASSKDGGNQPQHF. As DNA, the CDR3 is TGTGCCAGTAGTAAGGACGGTGGCAATCAGCCCCAGCATTTT.

This chain connects TRBV6-2 or TRBV6-3 to TRBJ1-5; 10 nucleotides match TRBD1. This CDR3 contains 17 residues. V lost 6 bases, J lost 6 bases, and 14 bases stayed unmatched. The germline CDR1 and CDR2 sequences are MNHEY and SVGEGT. The CDR3 reads CASSRDAGQGVVQPQHF. DNA for the CDR3: TGTGCCAGCAGCCGTGATGCCGGACAGGGGGTGGTTCAGCCCCAGCATTTT.

V usage is TRBV6-5 and J usage is TRBJ1-1; no definite D call. The V end was cut by 8 bases, the J end by 0 bases, with 13 bases between. The CDR3 loop spans 14 amino acids. Germline V gene data show CDR1 as MNHEY and CDR2 as SVGAGI. The CDR3 DNA sequence: TGTGCCAGCCATTCAGAGTGGATGAACACTGAAGCTTTCTTT. Encoded protein: CASHSEWMNTEAFF.

The chain joins TRBV5-5 to TRBJ2-1; TRBD2 agrees at 7 bases. V lost 6 bases to trimming and J lost 7 bases; unmatched junction nucleotides: 13. The CDR3 consists of 15 residues. Germline V CDR1 and CDR2: SGHKS, YYEKEE (reference sequence). In DNA, the CDR3 is TGTGCCAGCACCCTCCCAGGCGGGAGTGGTAATGAGCAGTTCTTC. This sequence encodes CASTLPGGSGNEQFF.

The V gene is TRBV6-5, the J gene TRBJ1-5; TRBD1 is a possible D gene (6 bases). The CDR3 runs 15 residues. Trimming took 7 bases from V and 0 from J, leaving 13 bases between them. Germline loops: CDR1 MNHEY, CDR2 SVGAGI. This CDR3 reads CASTEQGYSNQPQHF. CDR3 nucleotide sequence: TGTGCCAGCACCGAACAGGGTTATAGCAATCAGCCCCAGCATTTT.

J is TRBJ1-2 and V is TRBV29-1, with D uncertain. Germline CDR1 is SQVTM and CDR2 is ANQGSEA. The CDR3 runs to 13 residues. V lost 6 bases and J lost 1, with 12 bases in between. In DNA form, the CDR3 reads TGCAGCGTCACAACGCCCGTTAACTATGGCTACACCTTC. Translation: CSVTTPVNYGYTF. Full variable domain (rest looked up from reference TRBV29-1 and TRBJ1-2): SAVISQKPSRDICQRGTSLTIQCQVDSQVTMMFWYRQQPGQSLTLIATANQGSEATYESGFVIDKFPISRPNLTFSTLTVSNMSPEDSSIYLCSVTTPVNYGYTFGSGTRLTVV.

This clone was recorded once. The V gene is TRBV11-2, the J gene TRBJ2-1, with D possibly matching TRBD2 (6 bases). Germline V gives CDR1 SGHAT, CDR2 FQNNGV. Trimming left V 5 bases short and J 6 bases short, with 8 bases between. The CDR3 contains 12 residues. The CDR3 reads CASSPTSNEQFF. DNA of the CDR3: TGTGCCAGCAGCCCGACTAGCAATGAGCAGTTCTTC.

V gene TRBV6-6 combines with J gene TRBJ1-1, with no clear D. CDR3 length: 13 amino acids. V lost 10 bases, J lost 4 bases, and 16 bases lay in between. The germline V gene has CDR1 MNHNY and CDR2 SVGAGI (reference sequence). The CDR3 coding sequence is TGTGCCACCCTCCCTGGCCGTTTCACTGAAGCTTTCTTT. Its translation: CATLPGRFTEAFF.

The chain has TRBV9 and TRBJ2-7; TRBD2 is a possible D gene (5 bases). Trimming cost V 4 bases and J 0 bases, with 11 bases left between them. The germline CDR1 and CDR2 sequences are SGDLS and YYNGEE. The length of the CDR3 is 14 residues. CDR3 bases: TGTGCCAGCAGCCCCCGGGATCTCTCCTACGAGCAGTACTTC. This codes for CASSPRDLSYEQYF.

This chain joins TRBV7-9 and TRBJ2-4, with TRBD1 identical over 10 bases. The junction had 11 bases not matched to a gene; V was cut back by 5 bases and J by 1 base. There are 18 residues in the CDR3. Germline V gene lookup returns CDR1 SEHNR and CDR2 FQNEAQ (reference sequence). The CDR3 reads CASSPPGQGWEAKNIQYF. The CDR3 DNA sequence: TGTGCCAGCAGCCCGCCGGGACAGGGGTGGGAGGCCAAAAACATTCAGTACTTC. Looking up the rest from reference TRBV7-9 and TRBJ2-4 gives the full variable domain: DTGVSQNPRHKITKRGQNVTFRCDPISEHNRLYWYRQTLGQGPEFLTYFQNEAQLEKSRLLSDRFSAERPKGSFSTLEIQRTEQGDSAMYLCASSPPGQGWEAKNIQYFGAGTRLSVL.

CDR3 sequence reads: CASRGIQRYEQFF. In DNA form, the CDR3 reads TGTGCCAGCAGAGGGATACAGCGGTATGAGCAGTTCTTC. V is TRBV27 and J is TRBJ2-1; weak D call: TRBD2 (5 bases). CDR1 and CDR2 (germline): MNHEY, SMNVEV (reference sequence). V was clipped by 6 bases and J by 8 bases, with 14 bases between them. This CDR3 is 13 amino acids long.